The 13 T cell receptor beta chains in this list originate from one sample, sequenced in a study of T-cell memory formation after mild COVID-19. TCRdb analysed the 5' RACE reads with MiXCR anew, one entry per CDR3 protein. The repertoire holds 40,000 to 60,000 distinct CDR3 sequences, with around 7.2% as singletons. The sequencing input was PBMCs or a T cell subset sorted from them (not recorded which). These receptors were taken from a man in his late teens or twenties who had mild COVID-19 (a few samples of this study predate the infection). Cell type and time point are not known.

This clonotype was detected only a few times. The chain employs TRBV10-3 and TRBJ1-2; 9 bases map to TRBD1. The CDR3 has 14 amino acids. The trim removed 6 bases at V and 2 bases at J, leaving 4 bases unmatched. Germline-derived CDR1 and CDR2 are ENHRY and SYGVKD. The CDR3 region is CAIRGGQGNYGYTF. CDR3 nucleotide sequence: TGTGCCATCAGAGGCGGACAGGGGAACTATGGCTACACCTTC.

The rearrangement joins TRBV7-2 to TRBJ1-5; D possibly corresponds to TRBD1 (5 bases). V dropped 1 base and J dropped 10 bases, with 8 bases sitting between them. Germline V gene sequence: CDR1 SGHTA, CDR2 FQGNSA. The CDR3 sequence is 12 residues long. The CDR3 loop is CASSLDRGPQHF. The CDR3 DNA reads TGTGCCAGCAGCTTAGATAGGGGTCCCCAGCATTTT. Together with reference TRBV7-2 and TRBJ1-5, the CDR3 gives the full variable domain: GAGVSQSPSNKVTEKGKDVELRCDPISGHTALYWYRQSLGQGLEFLIYFQGNSAPDKSGLPSDRFSAERTGGSVSTLTIQRTQQEDSAVYLCASSLDRGPQHFGDGTRLSIL.

This clonotype was detected a few times. CDR3 residues: CASILRGTDSYNEQFF. The CDR3 region has the DNA TGTGCCAGCATCCTAAGGGGGACAGACTCCTACAATGAGCAGTTCTTC. The rearrangement joins TRBV6-6 to TRBJ2-1; 7 bases line up with TRBD1. CDR1 is MNHNY, CDR2 SVGAGI, per germline (reference sequence). The CDR3 runs 16 residues. J gave up 0 bases and V 7 bases, and 9 bases lay outside the gene matches.

V is TRBV4-2 and J is TRBJ2-3; TRBD2 matches 7 bases. Trimming took 1 base from V and 4 from J; bases not matched to a gene: 8. CDR3 length equals 16 residues. Per germline, CDR1 LGHNA and CDR2 YNFKEQ. This CDR3 reads CASSQAASGVADTQYF. In DNA, the CDR3 is TGTGCCAGCAGCCAAGCGGCTAGCGGTGTCGCAGATACGCAGTATTTT.

V usage is TRBV7-9 and J usage is TRBJ1-1; D is perhaps TRBD1 (5 bases). With 7 bases removed from V and 0 bases from J, the gap between germline ends came to 15 bases. In germline, CDR1 is SEHNR, CDR2 FQNEAQ (reference sequence). CDR3 length equals 15 residues. The CDR3 sequence is CASTQGDVLNTEAFF. The CDR3 coding sequence is TGTGCCAGCACCCAGGGTGATGTTTTGAACACTGAAGCTTTCTTT. Drawing the rest from reference TRBV7-9 and TRBJ1-1, the complete variable domain is DTGVSQNPRHKITKRGQNVTFRCDPISEHNRLYWYRQTLGQGPEFLTYFQNEAQLEKSRLLSDRFSAERPKGSFSTLEIQRTEQGDSAMYLCASTQGDVLNTEAFFGQGTRLTVV.

This clonotype has a handful of counts. This sequence joins TRBV20-1 and TRBJ1-5; D not resolved. This CDR3 is 14 amino acids long. CDR1 DFQATT and CDR2 SNEGSKA come from the germline V gene (reference sequence). Trimming shortened V by 6 bases and J by 5 bases, and 17 bases separated the two germline ends. As DNA, the CDR3 is TGCAGTGCGGTAAAAGGGAAGGCAGATCAGCCCCAGCATTTT. Translation: CSAVKGKADQPQHF.

The gene calls are TRBV21-1 and TRBJ2-7. TRBV21-1 counts as a pseudogene. The CDR3 is 12 residues long. The CDR3 here is CATNLWGFGQYV. CDR3 bases: TGTGCCACCAACCTTTGGGGTTTCGGGCAGTACGTC.

The J gene is TRBJ1-1, the V gene TRBV5-1; 12 bases map to TRBD1. The CDR3 consists of 19 residues. Per germline, CDR1 SGHRS and CDR2 YFSETQ. With 3 bases clipped from V and 1 base from J, the junction kept 13 bases outside the gene matches. The CDR3 loop reads CASSSTRGTGGRENTEAFF. In DNA form, the CDR3 reads TGCGCCAGCAGCTCGACCCGGGGGACAGGGGGCCGCGAGAACACTGAAGCTTTCTTT.

This clonotype was found many times. The CDR3 DNA reads as TGCGCCAGCAGCCAAGGCAAAGCGGGGGGCGCAGATACGCAGTATTTT. Translation: CASSQGKAGGADTQYF. The rearrangement joins TRBV4-3 to TRBJ2-3; 9 bases are shared with TRBD2. This CDR3 has 16 amino acids. The V segment lost 1 base and the J segment 4 bases; nucleotides outside the gene matches: 6. Germline V gene lookup returns CDR1 LGHNA and CDR2 YSLEER.

The CDR3 region is CASSYGLALRDEQFF. In nucleotides, the CDR3 is TGTGCCAGCAGCTACGGACTAGCTCTCCGTGATGAGCAGTTCTTC. The rearrangement uses TRBV7-9 and TRBJ2-1, with TRBD2 matching over 8 bases. The germline V gene encodes CDR1 SEHNR and CDR2 FQNEAQ (reference sequence). The junction had 10 bases not matched to a gene; V was cut back by 4 bases and J by 8 bases. The CDR3 sequence is 15 residues long.

This clonotype was counted only a few times. V is TRBV4-2 and J is TRBJ1-5; a possible D gene is TRBD1 (5 bases). With 0 bases removed from V and 7 bases from J, the gap between germline ends came to 16 bases. CDR3 length equals 16 residues. The germline gives CDR1 LGHNA, CDR2 YNFKEQ. The DNA for the CDR3 is TGTGCCAGCAGCCAAGATCTGGTAGGGGCAGGGCAGCCCCAGCATTTT. This translates into CASSQDLVGAGQPQHF.

This clonotype has a count of ten or more. The J gene is TRBJ2-1, the V gene TRBV6-5; D might be TRBD1 or TRBD2, each matching 5 bases. Germline V gives CDR1 MNHEY, CDR2 SVGAGI. Trimming removed 5 bases from V and 2 bases from J, with 10 bases in between. This CDR3 region has 14 residues. CDR3 sequence (DNA): TGTGCCAGCAGTGAACTAGGGGCCTACAATGAGCAGTTCTTC. Its translation is CASSELGAYNEQFF.

This clonotype was recorded at least ten times. The CDR3 sequence: CASSQDNWTGELFF. In DNA form, the CDR3 reads TGCGCCAGCAGCCAAGATAATTGGACCGGGGAGCTGTTTTTT. V gene TRBV4-3 combines with J gene TRBJ2-2, with D hard to call. V was clipped by 0 bases and J by 5 bases, with 7 bases between them. Germline lookup yields CDR1 LGHNA and CDR2 YSLEER. This CDR3 region has 14 residues.